This TCR beta chain derives from a study of shared T cell receptors in the human thymus. CDR1 and CDR2 (germline): MGHRA, YSYEKL. The CDR3 has 16 residues. Libraries were prepared by immunoSEQ multiplex PCR; TCRdb keeps only in-frame clonotypes and omits some of them. Counted here are hundreds of thousands of clones, roughly 88% occurring once; the ten biggest clones make up more than 0.01%. These same data were also listed under a study on human thymus T cells.

Sequenced material: thymocytes. V is TRBV4-1 and J is TRBJ1-5; 7 bases map to TRBD1. The J call may be faulty, since TRBJ2-3 better matches the DNA end. The receptor was isolated from a girl less than two years old with a congenital heart defect. The CDR3 sequence: CASSQVPRGGDQPQYF. CDR3 DNA: TGCGCCAGCAGCCAAGTTCCCAGAGGGGGCGATCAGCCCCAGTATTTT.